These T cell receptor beta chains were read from a single sample in a study of blood T cell repertoires in COVID-19. Using immunoSEQ multiplex PCR, the repertoire was profiled, and TCRdb retains in-frame clones only, with some absent. The repertoire holds around 180,000 clones, with approximately 83% as singletons. What was sequenced was peripheral blood. These receptors all stem from a man between 60 and 70 years old with acute or convalescent COVID-19. The CDR3 runs from the conserved cysteine through the conserved F or W. D genes are given only for firm matches. Rows give clone size only sometimes, using once, few, many, or a class for an expanded clone.

TRBV9	.	TRBD1	TRBJ2-2	TGTGCCAGCAGCTTACAGGGGGGAAACACCGGGGAGCTGTTTTTT	CASSLQGGNTGELFF
TRBV6-1	.	TRBD1	TRBJ2-5	TGTGCCAGCAGTGAATATCAGGGACAGCAGTACTTC	CASSEYQGQQYF
TRBV6-6	.	TRBD1	TRBJ1-2	TGTGCCAGCAGTCCGGACAGGATGAGTACTAACTATGGCTACACCTTC	CASSPDRMSTNYGYTF
TRBV12-3/TRBV12-4	.	TRBD2	TRBJ2-5	TGTGCCAGTCAACTAGCGGGAGTGGGGACCCAGTACTTC	CASQLAGVGTQYF
TRBV28	.	TRBD2	TRBJ2-7	TGTGCCAGCAGTTTAGCGGGAGGGCCACGGGGCGAGCAGTACTTC	CASSLAGGPRGEQYF
TRBV9	.	.	TRBJ2-3	TGTGCCAGCAGCGTAGGTACAGGGCGAGGGGATACGCAGTATTTT	CASSVGTGRGDTQYF
TRBV6-5	once	TRBD1	TRBJ1-2	TGTGCCAGCAGTTACGCGACAGGGAGCTACTATGGCTACACCTTC	CASSYATGSYYGYTF
TRBV5-1	.	.	TRBJ2-1	TGCGCCAGCAGCGCGGGGACTGTGAGCTCCTACAATGAGCAGTTCTTC	CASSAGTVSSYNEQFF
TRBV23-1	.	TRBD2	TRBJ2-7	TGCGCCAGCAGTCAGAGCCGGACTAGCGGGAGAACCAGCTCCTACGAGCAGTACTTC	CASSQSRTSGRTSSYEQYF
TRBV6-5	.	TRBD2	TRBJ2-1	TGTGCCAGCAGCGACTCCGGGAGGCAGCAGTTCTTC	CASSDSGRQQFF
TRBV10-3	.	TRBD1	TRBJ2-7	TGTGCCATCGGGCGGGACAGGGGCTACGAGCAGTACTTC	CAIGRDRGYEQYF
TRBV6-5	.	TRBD1	TRBJ1-5	TGTGCCAGCACCCCGGGACAGGGTCTTCAGCCCCAGCATTTT	CASTPGQGLQPQHF
TRBV24-1	.	TRBD1	TRBJ2-1	TGTGCCACCAGTTTAGGGGGCGCCTATGAGCAGTTCTTC	CATSLGGAYEQFF
TRBV7-2	.	.	TRBJ2-7	TGTGCCAGCAGCTTAGCCCCCCCAAACTCCTACGAGCAGTACTTC	CASSLAPPNSYEQYF
TRBV11-3	.	.	TRBJ2-3	TGTGCCAGCAGCCTTGGCGCGGGTCCAGATACGCAGTATTTT	CASSLGAGPDTQYF
TRBV15	.	TRBD1	TRBJ1-5	TGTGCCACCAGCCTGGACAGGGGCAACCAGCCCCAGCATTTT	CATSLDRGNQPQHF